This TCR beta chain was recorded in a study of T-cell memory formation after mild COVID-19. One entry per CDR3 protein results from TCRdb running MiXCR on the 5' RACE reads. This sample yields 180,000 or so distinct CDR3 sequences, of which approximately 16% are seen a single time; about 2% belongs to the top ten. The J segment lost 0 bases and the V segment lost 3 bases, leaving 3 bases of the junction unmatched. Looked up from germline, CDR1 is SGHDT and CDR2 is YYEEEE. The CDR3 sequence is 17 residues long. This clonotype was seen a few times. V and J are TRBV5-6 and TRBJ2-2; the match to TRBD1 covers 12 bases. The sequence was obtained from an adult woman who had mild COVID-19 (a few samples of this study predate the infection). Cell type and time point are not known. Sequenced: PBMCs or a T cell subset sorted from them (not recorded which). CDR3 loop: CASSWGTGGANTGELFF. The CDR3 nucleotides read TGTGCCAGCAGCTGGGGGACAGGGGGCGCGAACACCGGGGAGCTGTTTTTT.